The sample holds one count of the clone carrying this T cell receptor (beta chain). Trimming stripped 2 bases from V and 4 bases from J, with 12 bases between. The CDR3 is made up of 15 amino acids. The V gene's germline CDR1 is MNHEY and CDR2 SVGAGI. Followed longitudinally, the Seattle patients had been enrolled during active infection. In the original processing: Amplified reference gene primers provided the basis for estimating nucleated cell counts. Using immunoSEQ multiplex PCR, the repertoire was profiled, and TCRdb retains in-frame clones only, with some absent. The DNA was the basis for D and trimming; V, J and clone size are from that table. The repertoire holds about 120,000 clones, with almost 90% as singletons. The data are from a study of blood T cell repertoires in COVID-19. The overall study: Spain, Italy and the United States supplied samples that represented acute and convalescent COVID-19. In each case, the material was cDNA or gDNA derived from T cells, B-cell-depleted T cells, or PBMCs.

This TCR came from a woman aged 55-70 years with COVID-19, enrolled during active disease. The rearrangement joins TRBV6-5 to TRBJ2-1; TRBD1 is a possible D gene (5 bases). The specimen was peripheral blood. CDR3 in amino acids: CASSYGQGPYNEQFF. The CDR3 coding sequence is TGTGCCAGCAGTTACGGGCAGGGCCCGTACAATGAGCAGTTCTTC.